This entry is about one T cell receptor (beta chain). This entry is derived from a study of cytomegalovirus exposure and HLA in healthy donors. CDR3 length: 16 residues. Germline V gene lookup returns CDR1 SGHAT and CDR2 FQDESV (reference sequence). The V and J ends lost 5 bases and 5 bases, in that order; junction bases with no gene match: 13. Clones were read by immunoSEQ multiplex PCR, and TCRdb kept only the in-frame ones, dropping some. The sample has about 340,000 clones, around 86% seen once. The genes are TRBV11-1 and TRBJ2-7, with TRBD2 matching 9 bases. The sample taken for sequencing was PBMCs. This clonotype was sampled from a young woman in good health and CMV-seronegative. The CDR3 region has the DNA TGTGCCAGCAGCCCATCGGGCGCGGGAGGGTTCCACGAGCAGTACTTC. Translation gives CASSPSGAGGFHEQYF.